A single sample is the source of the 9 T cell receptor beta chains below, sequenced in a study of cytomegalovirus exposure and HLA in healthy donors. PCR amplification relied on 60 Vbeta primers (plus 13 Jbeta primers). The protocol was immunoSEQ multiplex PCR, while the TCRdb copy is restricted to in-frame clones and leaves out a portion. The sample includes 100,000 or so clones, around 85% of them seen just once. Source material: PBMCs. The receptors here all came from a man in his thirties or forties in good health and CMV-seronegative.

This clone was seen more than once but under ten times. This CDR3 fails to terminate in the conserved phenylalanine or tryptophan, so it likely reflects a read error. The rearrangement uses TRBV6-1 and TRBJ1-1, with D possibly TRBD1 on 5 matching bases. Germline values: CDR1 MNHNS, CDR2 SASEGT. CDR3 length: 15 amino acids. With 3 bases removed from V and 2 bases from J, the gap between germline ends came to 13 bases. The CDR3 DNA reads TGTGCCAGCAGTGACCCAAGACAGAGAAACACTGAAGCTTTCGTT. Amino acid sequence: CASSDPRQRNTEAFV.

This chain links TRBV19 with TRBJ1-5; 9 nucleotides line up with TRBD1. The CDR3 has 16 residues. V gave up 5 bases and J gave up 0 bases; unmatched junction bases: 5. Germline V lookup: CDR1 LNHDA, CDR2 SQIVND (reference sequence). The chain's CDR3 is CASSLGTGNSNQPQHF. In nucleotides, the CDR3 is TGTGCCAGTAGTTTAGGGACAGGGAATAGCAATCAGCCCCAGCATTTT.

The chain links TRBV2 to TRBJ1-5; the match to TRBD1 covers 9 bases. V trimming: 8 bases; J trimming: 11 bases; junction bases outside the gene matches: 10. From germline, CDR1 is SNHLY and CDR2 FYNNEI. This CDR3 is 13 amino acids long. The DNA of the CDR3 is TGTGCCAGCGGGGGACAGGGCAAGGGGGCCCAGCATTTT. This translates into CASGGQGKGAQHF. The full variable domain, in which reference TRBV2 and TRBJ1-5 provide the parts outside the CDR3, is EPEVTQTPSHQVTQMGQEVILRCVPISNHLYFYWYRQILGQKVEFLVSFYNNEISEKSEIFDDQFSVERPDGSNFTLKIRSTKLEDSAMYFCASGGQGKGAQHFGDGTRLSIL.

This clone was seen more than once but under ten times. The rearrangement uses TRBV6-5 and TRBJ1-2, with 7 bases identical to TRBD1. The V segment lost 5 bases and the J segment 4 bases; nucleotides outside the gene matches: 7. The CDR3 spans 14 residues. Germline CDR1 reads MNHEY; CDR2 reads SVGAGI. CDR3 sequence reads: CASSTSTGSYGYTF. CDR3 coding DNA: TGTGCCAGCAGTACCTCGACAGGGAGCTATGGCTACACCTTC.

About this clone itself: One end of the junction does not line up with germline, which may come from a read error. The rearrangement uses TRBV4-3 and TRBJ1-1, with a tentative D call TRBD1 (5 bases). The CDR3 contains 15 residues. Germline assignment: CDR1 LGHNA and CDR2 YSLEER. CDR3 bases: TGCGTCAGCAGCCAAGGGATTAGGGGTAGGTCTGAAGCTTTCTTT. Amino acid sequence: CVSSQGIRGRSEAFF.

There are a few counts of this clone. The chain joins TRBV7-9 to TRBJ2-1, with D possibly TRBD1 on 8 matching bases. The germline V and J ends were trimmed by 5 bases and 4 bases, with 15 bases remaining between them. Germline-derived CDR1 and CDR2 are SEHNR and FQNEAQ (reference sequence). The CDR3 runs to 15 residues. CDR3 DNA sequence: TGTGCCAGCAGCACCTACAGGGGGGGATACAATGAGCAGTTCTTC. Encoded protein: CASSTYRGGYNEQFF.

CDR3 DNA: TGTGCCAGCAACTATGACAGGGGCGGTGGCTACACCTTC. Protein product: CASNYDRGGGYTF. The chain employs TRBV5-4 and TRBJ1-2; TRBD1 matches 8 bases. Germline V gene lookup returns CDR1 SGHNT and CDR2 YYREEE (reference sequence). After removal of 6 bases from V and 7 bases from J, the junction contained 8 bases not matched to a gene. The CDR3 is made up of 13 amino acids.

V is TRBV9 and J is TRBJ2-7; 8 bases agree with TRBD1. The CDR3 has 14 residues. Germline assignment: CDR1 SGDLS and CDR2 YYNGEE. V lost 4 bases, J lost 2 bases, and 5 bases stayed unmatched. The chain's CDR3 is CASSPTDRAYEQYF. As DNA, the CDR3 is TGTGCCAGCAGCCCTACGGACAGGGCCTACGAGCAGTACTTC.

The chain has TRBV5-1 and TRBJ1-1; 7 nucleotides align to TRBD1. Germline V lookup: CDR1 SGHRS, CDR2 YFSETQ. The CDR3 is made up of 14 amino acids. V was pared by 2 bases and J by 3 bases, with 4 bases of the junction left unmatched. The CDR3 region is CASSLMGQHTEAFF. The CDR3 coding sequence is TGCGCCAGCAGCTTAATGGGACAGCACACTGAAGCTTTCTTT.